Here is one T cell receptor (beta chain) with its context. Its antigen is unknown. All donors qualified as healthy HIV-negative adults and had experienced no recent acute infections or vaccinations. The data belong to a study of shared clonotypes between healthy human individuals. Study conclusions and caveats: Limitation of the genetic and exposure-history diversity represented came from the few donors. Deeper or shallower sequencing was expected to change how clonotypes are shared among donors.

V was pared by 4 bases and J by 5 bases, with 11 bases between. Germline V gene lookup returns CDR1 KGHSH and CDR2 LQKENI. The CDR3 is 13 amino acids. Clones were sequenced by immunoSEQ multiplex PCR, and TCRdb holds only the in-frame ones, with some missing. The table records millions of clones, 85% to 95% of them present only once. This chain uses TRBV18 with TRBJ2-5; D not resolved. This sequence was found in a man aged 18 to 29 in good health. Some clones in this sample may be carry-over from other donors' samples. Sample: naive CD4+ T cells from PBMCs. Subset here: CD45RA+ positively selected. CDR3 loop: CASSRLLRETQYF. CDR3 bases: TGTGCCAGCTCACGACTTCTTAGGGAGACCCAGTACTTC.